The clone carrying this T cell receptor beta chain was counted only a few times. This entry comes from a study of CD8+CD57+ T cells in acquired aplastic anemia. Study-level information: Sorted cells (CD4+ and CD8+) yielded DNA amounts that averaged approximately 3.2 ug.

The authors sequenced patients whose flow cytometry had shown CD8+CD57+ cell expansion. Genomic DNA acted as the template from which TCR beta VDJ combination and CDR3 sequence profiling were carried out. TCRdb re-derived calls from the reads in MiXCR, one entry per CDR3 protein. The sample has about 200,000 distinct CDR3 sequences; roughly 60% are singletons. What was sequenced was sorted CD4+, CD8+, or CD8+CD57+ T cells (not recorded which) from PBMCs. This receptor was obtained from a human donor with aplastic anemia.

In DNA, the CDR3 is TGCAGCGTATTTCGGGGGAACACCGGGGAGCTGTTTTTT. Translation: CSVFRGNTGELFF. J is TRBJ2-2 and V is TRBV29-1, with D tentatively TRBD2 (5 bases). This CDR3 contains 13 residues. Trimming took 6 bases from V and 1 from J, leaving 9 bases between them. Germline values: CDR1 SQVTM, CDR2 ANQGSEA.